The table lists the clone carrying this T cell receptor (beta chain) with a few counts. Its antigen is undetermined. These data belong to a study of T cell repertoires in cytomegalovirus infection. About the study: Through public TCR beta signatures, both CMV infection and matching HLA type were indicated. General study points: The ex vivo response showed dominance by HLA-C-restricted CMV-specific TCR beta clonotypes. Public TCR beta family frequency separated CMV-and-HLA carriers, including in an independent cohort.

TCRdb recomputed calls from the reads with MiXCR, one row per CDR3 protein. This sample has under 250,000 distinct CDR3 sequences, with around an eighth found just once. CDR1 and CDR2 from the germline V gene are DFQATT and SNEGSKA (reference sequence). This CDR3 region has 13 residues. Trimming stripped 6 bases from V and 6 bases from J, with 15 bases between. The clonotype was recovered from a human donor in good health (CMV status not recorded). Some clones in this sample may be carry-over from other donors' samples. Sample: PBMCs. The genes are TRBV20-1 and TRBJ1-5, with a possible D match to TRBD1 (5 bases). CDR3 nucleotide sequence: TGCAGTGCCTGCGAGGGGTTGAGTCAGCCCCAGCATTTT. Translated, it gives CSACEGLSQPQHF.